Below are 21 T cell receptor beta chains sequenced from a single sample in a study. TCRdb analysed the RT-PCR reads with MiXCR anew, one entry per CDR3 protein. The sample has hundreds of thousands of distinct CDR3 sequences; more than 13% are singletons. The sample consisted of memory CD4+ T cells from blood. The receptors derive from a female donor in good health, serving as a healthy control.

CDR3 in amino acids: CASSQEEEDEQFF. The DNA for the CDR3 is TGCGCCAGCAGCCAAGAAGAGGAGGATGAGCAGTTCTTC. The V and J genes are TRBV4-3 and TRBJ2-1; perhaps TRBD2 as D (5 bases). CDR1 LGHNA and CDR2 YSLEER come from the germline V gene. The CDR3 runs 13 residues. Deletions cut 0 bases from V and 8 bases from J, with 8 bases between.

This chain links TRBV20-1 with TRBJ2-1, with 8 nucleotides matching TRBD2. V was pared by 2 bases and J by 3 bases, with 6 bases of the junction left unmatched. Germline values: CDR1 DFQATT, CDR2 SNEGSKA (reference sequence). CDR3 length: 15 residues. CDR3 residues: CSARKRGSIYNEQFF. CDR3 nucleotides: TGCAGTGCTAGAAAGCGGGGGTCCATCTACAATGAGCAGTTCTTC.

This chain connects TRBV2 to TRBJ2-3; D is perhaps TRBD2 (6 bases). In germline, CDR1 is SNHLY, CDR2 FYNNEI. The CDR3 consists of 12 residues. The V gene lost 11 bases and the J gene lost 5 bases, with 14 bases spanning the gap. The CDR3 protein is CAGRTEGDTQYF. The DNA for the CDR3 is TGTGCCGGACGTACGGAGGGAGATACGCAGTATTTT.

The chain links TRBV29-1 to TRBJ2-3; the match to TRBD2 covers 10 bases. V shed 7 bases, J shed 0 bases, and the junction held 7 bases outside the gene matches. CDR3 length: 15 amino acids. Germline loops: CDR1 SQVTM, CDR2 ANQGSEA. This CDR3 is CSAQGLAESTDTQYF. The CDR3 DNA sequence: TGCAGCGCTCAAGGACTAGCGGAAAGCACAGATACGCAGTATTTT.

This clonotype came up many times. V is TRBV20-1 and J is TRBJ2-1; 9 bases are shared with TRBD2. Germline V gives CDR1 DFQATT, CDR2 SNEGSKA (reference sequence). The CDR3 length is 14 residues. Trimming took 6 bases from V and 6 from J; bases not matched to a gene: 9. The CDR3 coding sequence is TGCAGTGCCCCCGGGACTAGCAGGACCAATGAGCAGTTCTTC. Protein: CSAPGTSRTNEQFF.

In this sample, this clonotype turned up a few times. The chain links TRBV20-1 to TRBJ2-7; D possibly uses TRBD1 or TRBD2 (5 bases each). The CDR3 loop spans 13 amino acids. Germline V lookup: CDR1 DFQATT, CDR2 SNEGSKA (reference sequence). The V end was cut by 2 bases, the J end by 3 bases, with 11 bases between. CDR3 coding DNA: TGCAGTGCTAGACGGGGCAGCGGCTACGAGCAGTACTTC. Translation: CSARRGSGYEQYF.

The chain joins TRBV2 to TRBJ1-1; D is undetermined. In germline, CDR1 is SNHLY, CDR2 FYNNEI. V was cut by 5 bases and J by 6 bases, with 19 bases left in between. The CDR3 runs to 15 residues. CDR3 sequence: CASSKTGMEVAEAFF. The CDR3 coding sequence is TGTGCCAGCAGTAAAACCGGAATGGAGGTGGCTGAAGCTTTCTTT.

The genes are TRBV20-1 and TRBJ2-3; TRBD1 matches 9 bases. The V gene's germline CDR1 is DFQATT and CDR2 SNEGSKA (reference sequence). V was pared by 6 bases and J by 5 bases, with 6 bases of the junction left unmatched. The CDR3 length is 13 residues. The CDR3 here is CSASGQGIDTQYF. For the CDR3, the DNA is TGCAGTGCCTCGGGACAGGGAATAGATACGCAGTATTTT.

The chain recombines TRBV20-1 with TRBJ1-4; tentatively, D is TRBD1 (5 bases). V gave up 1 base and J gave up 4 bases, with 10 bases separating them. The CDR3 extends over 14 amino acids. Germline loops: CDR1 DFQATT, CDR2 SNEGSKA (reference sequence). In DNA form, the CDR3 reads TGCAGTGCTAGAGCACTCAGGGATAATGAAAAACTGTTTTTT. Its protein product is CSARALRDNEKLFF.

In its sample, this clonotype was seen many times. The CDR3 reads CAIRPGTSDAGELFF. CDR3 DNA: TGTGCCATCAGACCCGGGACATCTGATGCCGGGGAGCTGTTTTTT. This sequence joins TRBV10-3 and TRBJ2-2; weak D call: TRBD1 (6 bases). V gave up 6 bases and J gave up 6 bases, with 17 bases separating them. Germline CDR1 and CDR2: ENHRY and SYGVKD. The length of the CDR3 is 15 residues.

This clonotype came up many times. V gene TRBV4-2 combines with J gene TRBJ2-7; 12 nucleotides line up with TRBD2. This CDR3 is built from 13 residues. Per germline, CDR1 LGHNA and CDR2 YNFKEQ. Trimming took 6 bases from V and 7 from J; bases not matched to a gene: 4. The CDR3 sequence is CASRASGRGEQYF. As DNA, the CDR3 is TGTGCCAGCAGGGCTAGCGGGAGGGGGGAGCAGTACTTC.

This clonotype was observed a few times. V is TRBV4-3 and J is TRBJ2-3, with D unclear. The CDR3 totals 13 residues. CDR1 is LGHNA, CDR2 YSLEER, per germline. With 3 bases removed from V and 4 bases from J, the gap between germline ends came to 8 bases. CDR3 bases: TGCGCCAGCAGCCATAAGGGTGCAGATACGCAGTATTTT. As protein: CASSHKGADTQYF.

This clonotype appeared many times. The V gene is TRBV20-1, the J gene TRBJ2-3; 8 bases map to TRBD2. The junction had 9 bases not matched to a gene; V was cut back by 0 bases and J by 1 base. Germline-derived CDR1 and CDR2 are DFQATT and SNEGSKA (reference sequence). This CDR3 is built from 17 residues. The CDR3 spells CSARDLRDSGGTDTQYF. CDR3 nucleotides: TGCAGTGCTAGAGATCTACGGGATAGCGGGGGCACAGATACGCAGTATTTT.

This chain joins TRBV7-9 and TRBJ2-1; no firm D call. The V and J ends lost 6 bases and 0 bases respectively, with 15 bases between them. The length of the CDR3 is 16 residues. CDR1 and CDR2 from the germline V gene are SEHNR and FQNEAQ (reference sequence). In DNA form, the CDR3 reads TGTGCCAGCAGATCCACTGGGGTCAGCTCCTACAATGAGCAGTTCTTC. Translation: CASRSTGVSSYNEQFF.

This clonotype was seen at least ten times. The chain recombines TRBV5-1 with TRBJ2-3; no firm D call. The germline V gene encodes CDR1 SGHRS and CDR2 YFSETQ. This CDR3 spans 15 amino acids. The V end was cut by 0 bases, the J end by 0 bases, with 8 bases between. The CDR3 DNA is TGCGCCAGCAGCTTGGAGGCGACTAGCACAGATACGCAGTATTTT. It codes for CASSLEATSTDTQYF.

CDR3 sequence (DNA): TGTGCCAGCAGTGAACCGGGACAGGGGGCGTACGAGCAGTTCTTC. Translated, it gives CASSEPGQGAYEQFF. V usage is TRBV28 and J usage is TRBJ2-1; 12 nucleotides align to TRBD1. With V trimmed by 5 bases and J by 10 bases, 9 bases remained unmatched. The CDR3 spans 15 residues. Germline lookup yields CDR1 MDHEN and CDR2 SYDVKM.

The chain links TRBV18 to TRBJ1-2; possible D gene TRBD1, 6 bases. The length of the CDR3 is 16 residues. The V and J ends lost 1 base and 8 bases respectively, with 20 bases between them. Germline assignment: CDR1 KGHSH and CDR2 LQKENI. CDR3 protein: CASSPLRDTELEGYTF. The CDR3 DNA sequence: TGTGCCAGCTCACCACTTCGGGACACAGAGCTTGAAGGCTACACCTTC.

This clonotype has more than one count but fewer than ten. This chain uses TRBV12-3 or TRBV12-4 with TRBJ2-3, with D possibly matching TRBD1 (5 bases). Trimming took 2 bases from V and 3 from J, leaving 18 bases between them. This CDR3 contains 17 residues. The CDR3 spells CASSLLEPYSGTDTQYF. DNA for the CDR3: TGTGCCAGCAGTTTATTGGAGCCCTACTCAGGGACAGATACGCAGTATTTT.

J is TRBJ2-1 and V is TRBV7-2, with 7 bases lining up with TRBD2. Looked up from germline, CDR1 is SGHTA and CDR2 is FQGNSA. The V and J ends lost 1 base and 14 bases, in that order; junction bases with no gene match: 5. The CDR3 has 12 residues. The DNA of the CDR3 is TGTGCCAGCAGCTTAGAGTTGGGGGGGAAGTTCTTC. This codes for CASSLELGGKFF.

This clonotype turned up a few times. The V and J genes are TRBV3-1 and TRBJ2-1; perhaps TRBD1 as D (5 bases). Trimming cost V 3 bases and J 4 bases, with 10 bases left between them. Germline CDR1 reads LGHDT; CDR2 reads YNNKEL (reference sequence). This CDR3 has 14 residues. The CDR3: CASSQGPSYNEQFF. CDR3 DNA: TGTGCCAGCAGCCAGGGGCCTAGTTACAATGAGCAGTTCTTC.

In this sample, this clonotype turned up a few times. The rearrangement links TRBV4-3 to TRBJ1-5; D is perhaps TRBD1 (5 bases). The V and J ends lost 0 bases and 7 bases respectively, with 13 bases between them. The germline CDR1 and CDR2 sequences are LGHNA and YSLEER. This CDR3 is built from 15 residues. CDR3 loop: CASSQDTQGGQPQHF. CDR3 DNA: TGCGCCAGCAGCCAAGATACCCAGGGCGGGCAGCCCCAGCATTTT.